This T cell receptor beta chain was recovered during a study of T-cell reconstitution after alpha-beta-depleted transplantation in children. A few counts support this clonotype. Preparing the TCRbeta library involved the use of unique molecular identifiers. Each CDR3 protein gets one entry after TCRdb re-called the PCR reads with MiXCR. Of hundreds of thousands of distinct CDR3 sequences in the sample, about 16% were seen once. Trimming removed 0 bases from V and 7 bases from J, with 13 bases in between. Per the germline V gene, CDR1 is SGHRS and CDR2 is YFSETQ. The CDR3 totals 14 residues. This specimen consisted of PBMCs from the stem cell graft donor, obtained from the stem cell graft. The chain links TRBV5-1 to TRBJ2-5; D perhaps matches TRBD2 (5 bases). The clonotype comes from a human donor who donated a stem cell graft to a child with acute lymphoblastic leukemia. CDR3 sequence: CASSLEGLAGTQYF. CDR3 coding DNA: TGCGCCAGCAGCTTGGAAGGTCTAGCAGGGACCCAGTACTTC.